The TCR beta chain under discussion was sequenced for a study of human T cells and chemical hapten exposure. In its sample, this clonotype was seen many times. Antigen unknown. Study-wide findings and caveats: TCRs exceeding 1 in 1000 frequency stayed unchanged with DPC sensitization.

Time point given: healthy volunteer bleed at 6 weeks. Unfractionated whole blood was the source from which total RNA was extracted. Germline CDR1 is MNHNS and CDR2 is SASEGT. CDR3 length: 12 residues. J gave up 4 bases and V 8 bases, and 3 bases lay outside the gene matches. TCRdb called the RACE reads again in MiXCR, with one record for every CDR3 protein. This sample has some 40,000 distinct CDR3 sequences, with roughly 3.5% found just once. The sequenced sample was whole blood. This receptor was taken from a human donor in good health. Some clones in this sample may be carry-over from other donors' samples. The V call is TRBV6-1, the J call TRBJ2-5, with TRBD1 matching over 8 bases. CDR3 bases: TGTGCCAGCCGGACAGGGTTAGAGACCCAGTACTTC. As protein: CASRTGLETQYF.